This T cell receptor (beta chain) is drawn from a study of cytomegalovirus exposure and HLA in healthy donors. General study results and limits: CMV serostatus was the sole immune exposure data available.

Researchers ran the PCR with 60 Vbeta and 13 Jbeta primers. Clones were sequenced by immunoSEQ multiplex PCR, and TCRdb holds only the in-frame ones, with some missing. Among 130,000 to 150,000 clones listed, roughly 77% were seen once. Germline CDR1 LNHDA, CDR2 SQIVND (reference sequence). The CDR3 spans 15 residues. On this clone: Antigen: not known.

V usage is TRBV19 and J usage is TRBJ2-2; 7 bases line up with TRBD1. The material sequenced was PBMCs. The origin of this receptor is a man aged 25-40 years in good health and CMV-seronegative. CDR3 DNA: TGTGCTACGAATCCGGGACAGCACTACACCGGGGAGCTGTTTTTT. It yields the protein CATNPGQHYTGELFF.